Listed here is a single T cell receptor (beta chain). What it recognizes is unknown. This specimen comes from a study of early T cells in non-severe SARS-CoV-2 infection. Unmatched junction bases numbered 5, after V lost 6 bases and J lost 3 bases. The length of the CDR3 is 15 residues. Germline-derived CDR1 and CDR2 are LGHNA and YNFKEQ. Study-wide findings and caveats: Matches to VDJdb favored anti-spike CD8 responses and missed private and CD4 specificities.

Tagging with unique molecular identifiers was applied to individual cDNA molecules. TCRdb recomputed calls from the 5' RACE reads with MiXCR, one row per CDR3 protein. The sample includes fewer than 85,000 distinct CDR3 sequences, approximately 10% of them seen just once. V and J are TRBV4-2 and TRBJ2-3; 11 bases fit TRBD1. The receptor was isolated from an adult who was a healthcare worker with PCR-confirmed SARS-CoV-2 infection or an uninfected control (not recorded which). The starting material was whole blood, obtained at baseline. The CDR3 DNA follows: TGTGCCAGCAGTCCCGGGACAGGGGGAACAGATACGCAGTATTTT. Residues: CASSPGTGGTDTQYF.